The source of this T cell receptor (beta chain) is a study of molecular identifiers for immune sequencing clone quantification. Turning to the study itself: Replicate RNA came from 20,000 or 100,000 naive CD8 cells and was split five ways, and four parts were sequenced.

TCRdb called the PCR reads again in MiXCR, with one record for every CDR3 protein. This table has 300,000 to 400,000 distinct CDR3 sequences, roughly 23% appearing once. CDR3 length: 14 residues. J was trimmed by 5 bases and V by 1 base; bases with no gene match: 2. Germline V gives CDR1 MNHEY, CDR2 SMNVEV (reference sequence). This clonotype was obtained from a human donor in good health. Some libraries in this study had Jurkat cell RNA spiked in. The rearrangement joins TRBV27 to TRBJ2-7, with 10 bases identical to TRBD2. The sample was naive CD8+ T cells from blood, with Jurkat cell RNA spiked in. Subset defined: FACS-sorted CD8+CD4-CCR7+CD45RA+ naive T cells. CDR3 residues: CASSLLAGGHEQYF. The CDR3 bases are TGTGCCAGCAGTTTATTAGCGGGAGGCCACGAGCAGTACTTC.